The entry below describes one T cell receptor (beta chain). Its target is unknown. This clone may be a read error of a much larger clone one base away. This sample is part of a study of breast tumors, draining lymph nodes, adjacent tissues. Study-level findings and limits: Tumor T cell lymph node origin was a supported hypothesis, not proven. Most tumor T cells seemingly derive from lymph node, then expand in tumor.

V lost 7 bases and J lost 1, with 10 bases in between. This CDR3 has 14 residues. TCRdb re-derived calls from the multiplex PCR reads in MiXCR, one entry per CDR3 protein. This sample has 100,000 to 150,000 distinct CDR3 sequences; approximately 20% occur once, and the top ten carry roughly 3.5%. The lymph nodes were axillary draining lymph nodes from breast cancer patients. The genes are TRBV12-3 or TRBV12-4 and TRBJ2-2, with D unclear. The source of this sequence is a female donor with breast cancer. Some clones in this sample may be carry-over from other donors' samples. The sample taken for sequencing was axillary lymph node tissue. CDR3 nucleotides: TGTGCCAGCAAAGGCAGGCGGAACACCGGGGAGCTGTTTTTT. This codes for CASKGRRNTGELFF.